The clone carrying this T cell receptor (beta chain) has just a few counts. Germline assignment: CDR1 LGHDT and CDR2 YNNKEL (reference sequence). Trimming took 4 bases from V and 5 from J; bases not matched to a gene: 6. The CDR3 has 14 residues. This entry comes from a study of identical twins. Via MiXCR, TCRdb re-called the 5' RACE reads, giving one row per CDR3 protein. This sample yields more than 400,000 distinct CDR3 sequences, of which approximately 16% are seen a single time; 0.44% belongs to the top ten. Separately, the same data were catalogued under a study of yellow fever vaccine responses in identical twins.

Sample: CD4+ T cells sorted from blood. This TCR was recovered from a woman under 30 in good health. The genes are TRBV3-1 and TRBJ2-5; 8 nucleotides align to TRBD1. The CDR3, as DNA: TGTGCCAGCAGCCCAGGCAGGGGGCGGGAGACCCAGTACTTC. Translated: CASSPGRGRETQYF.